The TCR beta chain under discussion was sequenced for a study of blood T cell repertoires in COVID-19. TCRdb's copy holds only in-frame clones and misses some; the assay was immunoSEQ multiplex PCR. The repertoire includes 140,000 or so clones, more than 80% of them detected once, and 1.5% to 2% sits in the top ten. Trimming cost V 0 bases and J 2 bases, with 11 bases left between them. The CDR3 spans 15 residues. The germline V gene has CDR1 SGDLS and CDR2 YYNGEE. This clone was recorded once. The cohort comprised adults aged about 18 to 100 years residing in about two dozen US areas. The sample taken for sequencing was PBMCs or T cells enriched from blood (not recorded which). This clonotype originated in a woman between 18 and 30 years old who had been exposed to COVID-19. This chain connects TRBV9 to TRBJ2-5; tentative D call: TRBD1 (6 bases). The CDR3 bases are TGTGCCAGCAGCGTAGATATAGGGGGTCAAGAGACCCAGTACTTC. Protein sequence: CASSVDIGGQETQYF.